Shown below are 15 T cell receptor beta chains from a single sample sequenced in a study of cytomegalovirus exposure and HLA in healthy donors (dated by TCRdb to about 2017). The library was produced with the immunoSEQ multiplex PCR assay. For the multiplex PCR, a mixture combining 60 forward primers for TCR Vbeta segments and 13 reverse primers for TCR Jbeta segments was used. In TCRdb, the immuneACCESS table is reduced to in-frame sequences with V and J assigned. These tables do not hold every clone; where another copy was compared, an unresolved V gene accounts for under half, and the others remain unexplained. Present in this sample are fewer than 150,000 clones, roughly two thirds of which were seen just once. The ten largest account for about 8.3% of the sample. Sequenced: PBMCs. These receptors all stem from a man between 18 and 29 years old in good health and CMV-seropositive.

The J gene is TRBJ1-4, the V gene TRBV5-1; D is uncertain. Germline V gene lookup returns CDR1 SGHRS and CDR2 YFSETQ. CDR3 size: 14 residues. Trimming cost V 2 bases and J 3 bases, with 8 bases left between them. CDR3 DNA sequence: TGCGCCAGCAGCTTAAGCCTCTCTAATGAAAAACTGTTTTTT. Translating it yields CASSLSLSNEKLFF.

The sample holds a few counts of this clone. This CDR3 is CASSPLGGGTDTQYF. In DNA form, the CDR3 reads TGTGCCAGCAGCCCCCTGGGCGGGGGCACAGATACGCAGTATTTT. The chain links TRBV9 to TRBJ2-3; weak D call: TRBD2 (6 bases). Germline values: CDR1 SGDLS, CDR2 YYNGEE. Trimming shortened V by 4 bases and J by 1 base, and 13 bases separated the two germline ends. The length of the CDR3 is 15 residues.

The genes are TRBV6-5 and TRBJ2-7, with D possibly matching TRBD1 (6 bases). V lost 6 bases, J lost 5 bases, and 14 bases lay in between. CDR1 and CDR2 (germline): MNHEY, SVGAGI. The CDR3 totals 13 residues. The CDR3 is CASRGKGGDEQYF. Here the CDR3 DNA reads TGTGCCAGCAGAGGTAAAGGGGGTGACGAGCAGTACTTC.

This clone was counted only a few times. The chain couples TRBV6-5 to TRBJ1-1; weak D call: TRBD1 (5 bases). CDR3 length: 13 amino acids. V gave up 4 bases and J gave up 4 bases, with 10 bases separating them. The germline CDR1 and CDR2 sequences are MNHEY and SVGAGI. CDR3 nucleotides: TGTGCCAGCAGTTCAGGGATCATCACTGAAGCTTTCTTT. Residues: CASSSGIITEAFF.

CDR3 bases: TGTGCCAGCAGTTCAACAGAGGGGTACAGGGCCTATGGCTACACCTTC. Translation gives CASSSTEGYRAYGYTF. The gene calls are TRBV28 and TRBJ1-2; D is possibly TRBD1 (6 bases). The CDR3 covers 16 residues. V lost 4 bases and J lost 4, with 19 bases in between. Germline V gives CDR1 MDHEN, CDR2 SYDVKM.

The chain couples TRBV5-1 to TRBJ2-1; D is unclear. There are 13 residues in the CDR3. Between the trimmed V and J ends, which lost 6 bases and 13 bases, there was a span of 20 bases. Germline CDR1 and CDR2: SGHRS and YFSETQ. DNA of the CDR3: TGCGCCAGCACCCAAGGATCCACGGCGGAACAGTTCTTC. It codes for CASTQGSTAEQFF.

This chain joins TRBV2 and TRBJ2-4; weak D call: TRBD1 (6 bases). The CDR3 totals 16 residues. V dropped 8 bases and J dropped 0 bases, with 17 bases sitting between them. Germline CDR1 is SNHLY and CDR2 is FYNNEI. This chain's CDR3 is CASQGQAMLAKNIQYF. The CDR3 DNA is TGTGCCAGCCAGGGGCAGGCAATGCTAGCCAAAAACATTCAGTACTTC.

The rearrangement uses TRBV28 and TRBJ1-2; 11 positions agree with TRBD1. V shed 9 bases, J shed 3 bases, and the junction held 12 bases outside the gene matches. The CDR3 runs 16 residues. CDR1 and CDR2 (germline): MDHEN, SYDVKM. This chain's CDR3 is CASTTPGQGVDYGYTF. CDR3 in DNA: TGTGCCAGTACTACACCGGGACAGGGGGTTGACTATGGCTACACCTTC.

The V call is TRBV2, the J call TRBJ1-5; 7 nucleotides match TRBD1. Germline lookup yields CDR1 SNHLY and CDR2 FYNNEI. This CDR3 is built from 14 residues. V shed 3 bases, J shed 11 bases, and the junction held 10 bases outside the gene matches. CDR3 nucleotide sequence: TGTGCCAGCAGTGAGATGAGACAGGGTACGGCCCAGCATTTT. This gives the protein CASSEMRQGTAQHF. Looking up the rest from reference TRBV2 and TRBJ1-5 gives the full variable domain: EPEVTQTPSHQVTQMGQEVILRCVPISNHLYFYWYRQILGQKVEFLVSFYNNEISEKSEIFDDQFSVERPDGSNFTLKIRSTKLEDSAMYFCASSEMRQGTAQHFGDGTRLSIL.

Points on this clone: The sample carries other DNA sequences with the same CDR3. The chain has TRBV7-6 and TRBJ1-5; 9 bases line up with TRBD1. Germline values: CDR1 SGHVS, CDR2 FNYEAQ. V lost 0 bases, J lost 4 bases, and 7 bases stayed unmatched. The CDR3 totals 17 residues. The CDR3 protein is CASSLARGTGRNQPQHF. In nucleotides, the CDR3 is TGTGCCAGCAGCTTAGCGCGTGGGACAGGGAGGAATCAGCCCCAGCATTTT.

J is TRBJ2-3 and V is TRBV30, with D possibly being TRBD2 (7 bases). Germline CDR1 is GTSNPN and CDR2 is SVGIG (reference sequence). V lost 2 bases and J lost 4, with 22 bases in between. CDR3 size: 17 residues. CDR3 amino acids: CAWSYWGGPRKADTQYF. CDR3 DNA: TGTGCCTGGAGTTATTGGGGGGGGCCGAGGAAAGCAGATACGCAGTATTTT.

The rearrangement joins TRBV19 to TRBJ2-7; a weak D match, TRBD2 (5 bases). The CDR3 has 14 residues. Germline CDR1 and CDR2: LNHDA and SQIVND (reference sequence). The V and J ends lost 6 bases and 1 base respectively, with 13 bases between them. The CDR3 DNA is TGTGCCAGTAGCCCCGCCCGGGGATCCTACGAGCAGTACTTC. Protein product: CASSPARGSYEQYF.

The chain carries TRBV28 and TRBJ1-6; tentative D call: TRBD1 (5 bases). Per germline, CDR1 MDHEN and CDR2 SYDVKM. The CDR3 contains 13 residues. V lost 8 bases and J lost 6, with 11 bases in between. The CDR3 is CASHGRGNSPLHF. For the CDR3, the DNA is TGTGCCAGCCACGGGAGGGGTAATTCACCCCTCCACTTT.

This clone occurred a few times. This chain uses TRBV6-1 with TRBJ2-1; 11 nucleotides align to TRBD2. Germline CDR1 MNHNS, CDR2 SASEGT. CDR3 length equals 15 residues. V lost 6 bases, J lost 8 bases, and 9 bases stayed unmatched. In nucleotides, the CDR3 is TGTGCCAGCAGCCCCCTAGCGGGGGGCTTCGATGAGCAGTTCTTC. It codes for CASSPLAGGFDEQFF.

A few counts support this clone. The chain combines TRBV5-6 with TRBJ1-1; the match to TRBD1 covers 12 bases. CDR3 length equals 17 residues. Germline loops: CDR1 SGHDT, CDR2 YYEEEE. V lost 2 bases to trimming and J lost 1 base; unmatched junction nucleotides: 6. CDR3 sequence reads: CASSFSRDRGRNTEAFF. Written as DNA, the CDR3 is TGTGCCAGCAGCTTTAGTCGGGACAGGGGGCGGAACACTGAAGCTTTCTTT.